Below, 18 T cell receptor beta chains from the same sample are listed, as sequenced in a study of CD8+ T cells in alopecia areata. Individuals with alopecia areata gave both lesional scalp punch biopsies and peripheral blood for collection. RNA extraction was followed by reverse transcription into cDNA, which acted as the sequencing template. Here immunoSEQ multiplex PCR was the method, and the copy in TCRdb shows in-frame clones only, minus some. The sample consists of some 8,000 clones, around three fifths of them appearing once. This material consisted of skin, taken at week 0. The receptor source for this set is a human donor with alopecia areata.

The chain couples TRBV11-2 to TRBJ2-1; a weak D match, TRBD2 (5 bases). The CDR3 contains 13 residues. Deletions cut 6 bases from V and 7 bases from J, with 13 bases between. Germline CDR1 and CDR2: SGHAT and FQNNGV. The CDR3 loop is CASRAGEENEQFF. CDR3 sequence (DNA): TGTGCCAGCAGGGCGGGTGAAGAGAATGAGCAGTTCTTC.

The count of this clone is one. This chain uses TRBV7-6 with TRBJ2-3; possibly TRBD2 for D (6 bases). CDR1 and CDR2 (germline): SGHVS, FNYEAQ. The CDR3 is 16 residues long. Trimming left V 5 bases short and J 4 bases short, with 19 bases between. The CDR3 loop is CASSPAGTYGADTQYF. The CDR3 bases are TGTGCCAGCAGCCCAGCCGGGACTTACGGGGCAGATACGCAGTATTTT.

The V gene is TRBV7-2, the J gene TRBJ2-2; D gene uncertain. Trimming took 2 bases from V and 2 from J, leaving 12 bases between them. The CDR3 extends over 16 amino acids. Per germline, CDR1 SGHTA and CDR2 FQGNSA. Here the CDR3 reads CASSLWASLNTGELFF. CDR3 DNA: TGTGCCAGCAGCTTATGGGCTTCTCTTAACACCGGGGAGCTGTTTTTT.

This clone was counted only a few times. This chain links TRBV7-2 with TRBJ2-3, with a weak D call TRBD1 (5 bases). The germline CDR1 and CDR2 sequences are SGHTA and FQGNSA. Trimming stripped 5 bases from V and 3 bases from J, with 6 bases between. The CDR3 covers 12 residues. The CDR3 protein is CASSQGTDTQYF. The CDR3 bases are TGTGCCAGCAGCCAGGGTACAGATACGCAGTATTTT.

This clone showed up just a few times. CDR3 nucleotides: TGCGCCAGCAGCCCCGATAGGGACGGCTACACCTTC. It specifies CASSPDRDGYTF. This chain joins TRBV5-1 and TRBJ1-2; D possibly corresponds to TRBD1 (5 bases). Trimming cost V 4 bases and J 8 bases, with 12 bases left between them. The V gene's germline CDR1 is SGHRS and CDR2 YFSETQ. The CDR3 totals 12 residues.

This clone appeared a single time. The chain carries TRBV9 and TRBJ2-2, with TRBD2 matching 10 bases. V was pared by 4 bases and J by 7 bases, with 7 bases of the junction left unmatched. The germline gives CDR1 SGDLS, CDR2 YYNGEE. The CDR3 extends over 15 amino acids. The CDR3 DNA sequence: TGTGCCAGCAGCCCCCGGACTAGCGGAGGCGGGGAGCTGTTTTTT. Protein sequence: CASSPRTSGGGELFF.

This clone has just a few counts. This chain uses TRBV4-3 with TRBJ2-1; tentatively, D is TRBD1 (5 bases). This CDR3 contains 16 residues. Germline CDR1 reads LGHNA; CDR2 reads YSLEER. V was pared by 1 base and J by 0 bases, with 10 bases between. The CDR3 nucleotides are TGCGCCAGCAGCCAAGGGGGCGGAGCCTCCTACAATGAGCAGTTCTTC. Encoded protein: CASSQGGGASYNEQFF.

This chain uses TRBV9 with TRBJ1-2; 11 bases match TRBD1. Trimming at V came to 4 bases and at J to 6 bases, leaving 8 bases not matched to a gene. The CDR3 runs 15 residues. Germline CDR1 reads SGDLS; CDR2 reads YYNGEE. CDR3 sequence (DNA): TGTGCCAGCAGCACCCGGACAGGGGGCCGTGATGGCTACACCTTC. It yields the protein CASSTRTGGRDGYTF. The complete variable domain, with remaining parts taken from reference TRBV9 and TRBJ1-2, reads DSGVTQTPKHLITATGQRVTLRCSPRSGDLSVYWYQQSLDQGLQFLIQYYNGEERAKGNILERFSAQQFPDLHSELNLSSLELGDSALYFCASSTRTGGRDGYTFGSGTRLTVV.

V is TRBV6-1 and J is TRBJ2-5, with 11 positions matching TRBD2. The germline CDR1 and CDR2 sequences are MNHNS and SASEGT. V dropped 4 bases and J dropped 3; count of bases not matched to a gene: 7. This CDR3 comprises 16 residues. CDR3 protein: CASSVLAGGVEETQYF. The CDR3 DNA follows: TGTGCCAGCAGTGTTCTAGCGGGAGGAGTAGAAGAGACCCAGTACTTC.

This clone was observed a few times. The rearrangement uses TRBV6-4 and TRBJ1-5; tentatively, D is TRBD1 (6 bases). The CDR3 consists of 14 residues. Trimming left V 3 bases short and J 8 bases short, with 14 bases between. The germline V gene has CDR1 MRHNA and CDR2 SNTAGT. DNA for the CDR3: TGTGCCAGCAGTGAGAATGGGGGCTTGGAGCCCCAGCATTTT. Translating gives CASSENGGLEPQHF.

The rearrangement links TRBV15 to TRBJ1-5, with D possibly TRBD1 on 6 matching bases. V was trimmed by 0 bases and J by 7 bases, leaving 10 bases between them. The germline CDR1 and CDR2 sequences are LNHNV and YYDKDF (reference sequence). The CDR3 loop spans 14 amino acids. CDR3 in DNA: TGTGCCACCAGCAGAGAGGGGGCACGGCAGCCCCAGCATTTT. Its translation is CATSREGARQPQHF. The full variable domain, with the rest looked up from reference TRBV15 and TRBJ1-5, is DAMVIQNPRYQVTQFGKPVTLSCSQTLNHNVMYWYQQKSSQAPKLLFHYYDKDFNNEADTPDNFQSRRPNTSFCFLDIRSPGLGDTAMYLCATSREGARQPQHFGDGTRLSIL.

The CDR3: CASSLKTGNQPQHF. The CDR3 nucleotides are TGTGCCAGCAGCCTAAAAACAGGGAATCAGCCCCAGCATTTT. The rearrangement joins TRBV5-4 to TRBJ1-5; maybe TRBD1 (6 bases). This CDR3 has 14 residues. Trimming stripped 4 bases from V and 4 bases from J, with 12 bases between. CDR1 and CDR2 (germline): SGHNT, YYREEE (reference sequence).

This clone has only a few counts. The chain carries TRBV7-2 and TRBJ1-2; D gene unclear. This CDR3 spans 14 amino acids. The V end lost 6 bases, the J end lost 6 bases, and 17 bases lay between the germline ends. CDR1 and CDR2 from the germline V gene are SGHTA and FQGNSA. As DNA, the CDR3 is TGTGCCAGCAGGGTCCGGGCCTTGGGTGATGGCTACACCTTC. Protein sequence: CASRVRALGDGYTF.

The chain recombines TRBV19 with TRBJ2-3, with 7 nucleotides matching TRBD2. After removal of 2 bases from V and 13 bases from J, the junction contained 15 bases not matched to a gene. Germline CDR1 reads LNHDA; CDR2 reads SQIVND (reference sequence). The CDR3 loop spans 15 amino acids. This CDR3 reads CASSILAGEFYSEYF. CDR3 DNA sequence: TGTGCCAGTAGTATACTCGCGGGAGAGTTTTATAGCGAGTATTTT.

This rearrangement joins TRBV7-2 to TRBJ2-1; D may be TRBD1 or TRBD2 (5 bases each). From germline, CDR1 is SGHTA and CDR2 FQGNSA. The V gene lost 5 bases and the J gene lost 4 bases, with 18 bases spanning the gap. This CDR3 is 16 amino acids long. The CDR3 reads CASSPEDKGGYNEQFF. In DNA, the CDR3 is TGTGCCAGCAGCCCCGAGGACAAGGGCGGGTACAATGAGCAGTTCTTC.

This clone is a singleton in its sample. The chain recombines TRBV6-1 with TRBJ2-7, with D perhaps assigned TRBD1 or TRBD2 (5 bases each). Germline assignment: CDR1 MNHNS and CDR2 SASEGT. The length of the CDR3 is 13 residues. Between the trimmed V and J ends, which lost 5 bases and 2 bases, there was a span of 10 bases. CDR3 in amino acids: CASSLGTTYEQYF. CDR3 bases: TGTGCCAGCAGTTTGGGGACCACCTACGAGCAGTACTTC.

This chain links TRBV4-3 with TRBJ2-1; tentatively, D is TRBD1 or TRBD2 (7 bases each). The germline V gene encodes CDR1 LGHNA and CDR2 YSLEER. Trimming took off 3 bases at V and 8 bases at J, with 14 bases between the two ends. This CDR3 is built from 14 residues. In DNA form, the CDR3 reads TGCGCCAGCAGCCATAGTGCAGGGGGGGATGAGCAGTTCTTC. This gives the protein CASSHSAGGDEQFF.

Only a few counts were recorded for this clone. CDR3 in DNA: TGTGCCACTTCCGCGGGGGCCACCATATATTTT. Translating it yields CATSAGATIYF. The chain has TRBV6-1 and TRBJ1-3; maybe TRBD1 (6 bases). Trimming pared 10 bases from V and 9 bases from J, leaving 13 bases between. The CDR3 spans 11 residues. Germline lookup yields CDR1 MNHNS and CDR2 SASEGT.